The present TCR beta chain was sequenced within a study of type 1 and type 2 diabetes patients. Amplification started from genomic DNA. Multiplex PCR with 30 forward and 13 reverse primers amplified the TCR beta CDR3. TCRdb ran MiXCR on the multiplex PCR reads and lists one entry per CDR3 protein. The data hold approximately 260,000 distinct CDR3 sequences, with approximately 45% observed a single time. The CDR3 has 13 residues. Germline-derived CDR1 and CDR2 are MNHEY and SMNVEV (reference sequence). V was cut by 5 bases and J by 5 bases, with 12 bases left in between. J is TRBJ2-5 and V is TRBV27; D gene ambiguous. Sequencing was carried out using peripheral blood mononuclear cells (PBMCs). This clonotype originated in a young man with type 2 diabetes. The CDR3 spells CASSLLVGETQYF. The CDR3 nucleotides read TGTGCCAGCAGTCTTCTAGTTGGGGAGACCCAGTACTTC.